Sequencing of this T cell receptor beta chain was carried out in a study of control samples from healthy donors and cancer patients. V lost 4 bases, J lost 4 bases, and 17 bases lay in between. The CDR3 is made up of 14 amino acids. The germline V gene encodes CDR1 GTSNPN and CDR2 SVGIG (reference sequence). Generated by immunoSEQ multiplex PCR, the TCRdb table keeps only in-frame clones and is missing some. The sample contains about 410,000 clones, 80% to 95% of which appear only once. V gene TRBV30 combines with J gene TRBJ2-7, with D perhaps TRBD1 (6 bases). This TCR came from a man aged 40-55 years with head and neck cancer. The source material was PBMCs. In nucleotides, the CDR3 is TGTGCCTGGATTGGGGGCGGCAGCCTATACGAGCAGTACTTC. Translation: CAWIGGGSLYEQYF.